This TCR beta chain was found in a study of regulatory T cells in long-lasting Graves disease (dated by TCRdb to the early 2020s). Regarding the research as a whole: Newly diagnosed Graves' disease patients had taken antithyroid drugs for less than 3 months. This study used TCR sequencing and RNA sequencing of peripheral blood to compare persistent Graves' disease patients against newly diagnosed Graves' disease patients. The study was registered as a clinical trial and conducted in China. TCR sequencing covered roughly 13 persistent and 20 or so newly diagnosed Graves' disease patients, 33 samples in total.

Receptor libraries were prepared by multiplex PCR. Sequenced using an Illumina HiSeq 4000. To build TCR beta libraries, CDR3 regions were amplified by Arm-PCR using iRepertoire HTBI primers. Before sequencing, the PCR products underwent gel purification. The published analysis was carried out like this. Gene usage analysis of CDR3 amino acid clonotypes relied on the approximately 60 TRBV and over 13 TRBJ segments identified across samples. COPE and FqMerger were used to merge filtered high-quality paired reads into contigs. BLAST was used to align contigs to IMGT TRBV, TRBD and TRBJ reference genes, with CDR3 defined following IMGT. Any clonotype with a frequency above 0.1% was classified as a highly expanded clone. Shannon entropy was used to measure repertoire diversity, and the Gini coefficient was used to measure V-J evenness. Public clonotypes were defined as clonotypes shared by more than one individual. TCRdb cleaned the public reads at Q25 with fastp, built clones with MiXCR and kept in-frame beta chains. Entries are consolidated by CDR3 protein sequence, retaining the most common genes and DNA. The V and J calls shown here were made by TCRdb, not taken from the authors' results. The table for this sample lists roughly 350,000 distinct CDR3 sequences; around 15% of them were counted only once. The biggest ten clones account for 20% to 25% of the sample.

The sample's time point label, decoded: newly diagnosed GD, antithyroid drugs for less than 3 months. For both TCR sequencing and RNA sequencing, RNA was extracted from PBMCs using TRIzol. The diagnosis of Graves' disease was made according to American Thyroid Association guidelines. Patients for the study were recruited at an endocrinology department in Xi'an, China. Each patient gave approximately 9 milliliters of peripheral blood, collected in an EDTA anticoagulant tube. Ficoll Paque Plus density gradient separation was used to isolate PBMCs, and no additional T cell sorting was done. An Agilent 2100 Bioanalyzer and agarose gel were used to assess RNA quality, and a NanoDrop 2000 was used to measure RNA concentration. CDR1 MDHEN and CDR2 SYDVKM are derived from the germline V gene. V and J lose 2 bases and 7 bases, and a span of 3 bases separates them. The CDR3 sequence holds 11 residues, the cysteine and phenylalanine included. The DNA shown is the 33-base CDR3, in frame from base 1.

Overall study outcomes, separate from this receptor: Persistent Graves' disease patients showed lower TCR Shannon entropy and fewer highly expanded clones than newly diagnosed patients, suggesting clonal expansion. More public clonotypes were shared among persistent patients (under 3,000) than among newly diagnosed patients (roughly 1,000). Peripheral blood alone was examined, since thyroid tissue, which constituted the primary lesion, could not be accessed. TRBV28, TRBJ1-2 and TRBJ2-5 were preferentially used in persistent disease, while TRBV20-1 and TRBJ2-1 were favored in newly diagnosed disease. Sequencing and analysis were restricted to the TCR beta chain. The small sample size was acknowledged by the authors as a limitation that may reduce accuracy.

This clonotype was seen many times. It has no known antigen specificity. It has no much larger one-base neighbor in the sample; base qualities were not kept. These same data were also listed under a study on T cells in Graves' hyperthyroidism and ophthalmopathy. Per the second study: A patient counted as having stable Graves' hyperthyroidism if no progression to ophthalmopathy occurred over 18 months of follow-up. Hyperthyroidism patients were aged 18 to 65 years and newly diagnosed, with disease duration of less than 2 months. Exclusion was applied to patients with uncontrolled infections, other autoimmune diseases, pregnancy or lactation. Diagnoses were based on clinical symptoms, serum thyroxine and TRAb, thyroid ultrasound and orbital computed tomography. For the first round of RT-PCR on the TCR CDR3, the HTBI primer set was used together with the Qiagen OneStep RT-PCR kit. Most expanded thyroid clonotypes (frequency above 0.001) were also found in blood, which suggests that blood repertoires may mirror thyroid immune responses. A 13 V-J signature model separated ophthalmopathy from stable hyperthyroidism, with around 91% sensitivity and about 81% specificity in cross-validation and 80%/75% in testing. In validation, progression to ophthalmopathy was predicted by the model with around 71% sensitivity and just over 72% specificity, a median of approximately 6.5 months before onset. To identify TCR V-J signatures that set the groups apart, the researchers used a discovery cohort of 100 patients, made up of about 44 with Graves' ophthalmopathy and 57 with stable Graves' hyperthyroidism. Prospective prediction of ophthalmopathy was tested in an independent validation cohort consisting of 18 to 20 hyperthyroidism patients and 17 patients who later progressed to ophthalmopathy. For training and testing, the 100 or so patients in the discovery cohort were randomly divided in a 7:3 ratio. The study also compared thyroid tissue and blood T-cell repertoires from 6 or 7 Graves' hyperthyroidism patients. After sampling, hyperthyroidism patients received methimazole starting at 30 mg daily, and ophthalmopathy patients received high-dose intravenous methylprednisolone. Libraries were constructed in a second round of multiplex PCR, after which size selection and purification were carried out. Libraries were sequenced paired-end with 100 bp reads on an Illumina HiSeq2000. SOAPnuke was used to process the raw data, throwing out any read that contained adapters or uncalled bases, had a mean Phred below 15, or lacked an exact constant-primer or identifier match. High-quality paired reads were merged using COPE v1.2.5, and each unique nucleotide sequence was defined as a clonotype. MiTCR v1.1 was used to align clonotypes to the IMGT TRBV, TRBD and TRBJ reference segments. Analysis was restricted to V-J combinations with a frequency above 0.0001, which covered just over 98% of repertoires. The TCS score was defined as the ratio of F50 (clonal expansion) to E x V (chaos), calculated using BLOSUM62-based TCRdist between CDR3 peptides within each V-J. Welch's t-statistics and random forest reduced several hundred V-J features to 13, which were used in a naive Bayes classifier (R e1071). No statistical method was used to set the sample size in advance, and investigators knew the group allocation. The paper reports TCR Vbeta CDR3 sequencing of 135 peripheral blood samples: over 40 ophthalmopathy, under 80 hyperthyroidism and approximately 17 progressor patients.

The TCR sequence derives from a woman between 18 and 29 years old with Graves disease. Donor details come from another sample of the same person, matched by shared clones. The specimen was peripheral blood mononuclear cells (PBMCs), collected at new diagnosis, from a patient treated with antithyroid drugs. The rearrangement combines TRBV28 with TRBJ1-5, with the D gene too uncertain to name. The base sequence is TGTGCCAGCAGTTTAGGACAGCCCCAGCATTTT. Its coded protein is CASSLGQPQHF. The full variable domain, with segments outside the CDR3 supplied by the reference TRBV28 and TRBJ1-5 proteins, appears as DVKVTQSSRYLVKRTGEKVFLECVQDMDHENMFWYRQDPGLGLRLIYFSYDVKMKEKGDIPEGYSVSREKKERFSLILESASTNQTSMYLCASSLGQPQHFGDGTRLSIL.